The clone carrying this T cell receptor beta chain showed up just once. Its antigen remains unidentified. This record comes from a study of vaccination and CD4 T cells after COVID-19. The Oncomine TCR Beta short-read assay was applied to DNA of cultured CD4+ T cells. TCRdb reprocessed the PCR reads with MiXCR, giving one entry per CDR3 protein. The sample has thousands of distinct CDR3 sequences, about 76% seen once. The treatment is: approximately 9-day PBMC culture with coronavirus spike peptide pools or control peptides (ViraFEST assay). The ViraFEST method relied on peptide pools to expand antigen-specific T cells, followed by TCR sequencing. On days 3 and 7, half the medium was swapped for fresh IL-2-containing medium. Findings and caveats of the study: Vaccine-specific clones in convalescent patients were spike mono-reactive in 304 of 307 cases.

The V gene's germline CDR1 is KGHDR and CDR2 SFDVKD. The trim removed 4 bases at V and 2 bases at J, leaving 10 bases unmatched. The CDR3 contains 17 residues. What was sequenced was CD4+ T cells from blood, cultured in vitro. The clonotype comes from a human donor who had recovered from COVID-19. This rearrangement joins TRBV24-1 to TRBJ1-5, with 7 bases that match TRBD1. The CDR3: CATSEAGVQGGNQPQHF. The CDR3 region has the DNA TGTGCCACCAGTGAGGCCGGAGTGCAGGGGGGCAATCAGCCCCAGCATTTT.